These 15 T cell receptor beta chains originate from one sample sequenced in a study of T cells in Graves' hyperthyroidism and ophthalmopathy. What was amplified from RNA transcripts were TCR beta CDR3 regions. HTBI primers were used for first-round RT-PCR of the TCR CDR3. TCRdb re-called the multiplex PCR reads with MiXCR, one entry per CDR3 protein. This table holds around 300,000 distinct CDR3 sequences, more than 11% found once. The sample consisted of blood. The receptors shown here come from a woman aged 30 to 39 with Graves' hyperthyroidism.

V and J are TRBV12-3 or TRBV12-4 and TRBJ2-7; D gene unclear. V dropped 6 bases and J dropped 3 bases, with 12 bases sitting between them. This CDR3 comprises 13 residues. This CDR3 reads CASSRTDRYEQYF. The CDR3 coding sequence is TGTGCCAGCAGCCGGACGGACCGCTACGAGCAGTACTTC.

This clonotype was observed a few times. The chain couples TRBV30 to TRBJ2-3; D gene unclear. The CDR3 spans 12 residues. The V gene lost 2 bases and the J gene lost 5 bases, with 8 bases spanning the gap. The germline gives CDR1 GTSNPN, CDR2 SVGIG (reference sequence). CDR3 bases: TGTGCCTGGAGTTGGCGAGGAGATACGCAGTATTTT. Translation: CAWSWRGDTQYF.

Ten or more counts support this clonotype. The CDR3: CASSGPGQGRGGYTF. CDR3 bases: TGTGCCAGCAGCGGGCCCGGACAGGGAAGGGGCGGCTACACCTTC. V usage is TRBV6-1 and J usage is TRBJ1-2; TRBD1 aligns across 8 bases. This CDR3 comprises 15 residues. V shed 6 bases, J shed 8 bases, and the junction held 14 bases outside the gene matches. Germline values: CDR1 MNHNS, CDR2 SASEGT.

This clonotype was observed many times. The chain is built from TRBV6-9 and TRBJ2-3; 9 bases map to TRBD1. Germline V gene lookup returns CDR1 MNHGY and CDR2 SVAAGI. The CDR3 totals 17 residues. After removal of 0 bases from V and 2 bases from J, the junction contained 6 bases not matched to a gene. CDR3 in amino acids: CASSYSSGQGTTDTQYF. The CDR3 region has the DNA TGTGCCAGCAGTTATTCGTCGGGACAGGGAACCACAGATACGCAGTATTTT.

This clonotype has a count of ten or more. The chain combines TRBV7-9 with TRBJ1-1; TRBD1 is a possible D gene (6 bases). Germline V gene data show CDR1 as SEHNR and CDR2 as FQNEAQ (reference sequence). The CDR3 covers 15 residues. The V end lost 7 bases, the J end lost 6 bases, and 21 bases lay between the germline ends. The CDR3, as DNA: TGTGCCAGCAACGGGGGGGCGACGTCGATGGCTGAAGCTTTCTTT. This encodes CASNGGATSMAEAFF.

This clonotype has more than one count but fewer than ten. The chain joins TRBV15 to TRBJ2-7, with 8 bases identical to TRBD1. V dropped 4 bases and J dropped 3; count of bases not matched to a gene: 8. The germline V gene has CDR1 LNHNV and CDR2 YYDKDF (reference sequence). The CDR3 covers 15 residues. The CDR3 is CATSKRGQGLYEQYF. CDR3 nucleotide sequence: TGTGCCACCAGCAAGCGAGGACAGGGCCTCTACGAGCAGTACTTC.

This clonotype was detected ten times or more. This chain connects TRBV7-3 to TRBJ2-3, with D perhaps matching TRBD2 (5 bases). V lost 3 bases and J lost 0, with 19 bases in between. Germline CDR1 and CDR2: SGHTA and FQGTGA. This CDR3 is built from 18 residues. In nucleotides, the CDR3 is TGTGCCAGCAGCTTGGTCGGAGCGGATCTGCCTAGCACAGATACGCAGTATTTT. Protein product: CASSLVGADLPSTDTQYF.

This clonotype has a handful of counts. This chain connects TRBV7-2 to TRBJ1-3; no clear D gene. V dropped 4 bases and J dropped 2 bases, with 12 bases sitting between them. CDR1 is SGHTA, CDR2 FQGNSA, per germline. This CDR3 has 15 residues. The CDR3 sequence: CASSYENVPGNTIYF. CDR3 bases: TGTGCCAGCAGCTACGAGAACGTTCCTGGAAACACCATATATTTT.

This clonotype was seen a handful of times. CDR3 DNA: TGTGCCAGCAGCCAAGATAGCGCGGGAGGATCCTACGAGCAGTACTTC. It encodes CASSQDSAGGSYEQYF. The chain uses TRBV4-2 and TRBJ2-7; TRBD2 agrees at 8 bases. The CDR3 covers 16 residues. The V gene's germline CDR1 is LGHNA and CDR2 YNFKEQ. With 0 bases clipped from V and 1 base from J, the junction kept 5 bases outside the gene matches.

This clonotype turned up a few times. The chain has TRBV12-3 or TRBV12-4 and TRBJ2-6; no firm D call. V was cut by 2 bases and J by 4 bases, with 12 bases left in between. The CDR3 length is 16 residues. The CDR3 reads CASSLSVPTGANVLTF. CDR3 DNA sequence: TGTGCCAGCAGTTTATCGGTCCCAACGGGGGCCAACGTCCTGACTTTC.

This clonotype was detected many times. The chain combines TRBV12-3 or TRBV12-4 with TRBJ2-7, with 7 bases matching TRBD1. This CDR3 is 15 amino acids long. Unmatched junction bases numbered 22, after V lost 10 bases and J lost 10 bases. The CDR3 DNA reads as TGTGCCACTAAGACAGGGTTAAGGAGTCCCGGGGAACAGTACTTC. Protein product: CATKTGLRSPGEQYF.

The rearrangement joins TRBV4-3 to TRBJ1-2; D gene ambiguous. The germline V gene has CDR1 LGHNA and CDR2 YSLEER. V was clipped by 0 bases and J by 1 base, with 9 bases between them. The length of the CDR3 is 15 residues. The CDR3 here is CASSQDRAINYGYTF. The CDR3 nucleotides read TGCGCCAGCAGCCAAGATAGGGCCATTAACTATGGCTACACCTTC.

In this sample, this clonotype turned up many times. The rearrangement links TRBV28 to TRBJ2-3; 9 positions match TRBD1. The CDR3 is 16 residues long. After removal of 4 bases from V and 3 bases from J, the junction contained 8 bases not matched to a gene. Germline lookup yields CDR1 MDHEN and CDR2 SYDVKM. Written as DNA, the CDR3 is TGTGCCAGCAGTTCATACCGGGACAGGGAGACAGATACGCAGTATTTT. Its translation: CASSSYRDRETDTQYF. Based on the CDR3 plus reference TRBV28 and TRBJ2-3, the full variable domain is DVKVTQSSRYLVKRTGEKVFLECVQDMDHENMFWYRQDPGLGLRLIYFSYDVKMKEKGDIPEGYSVSREKKERFSLILESASTNQTSMYLCASSSYRDRETDTQYFGPGTRLTVL.

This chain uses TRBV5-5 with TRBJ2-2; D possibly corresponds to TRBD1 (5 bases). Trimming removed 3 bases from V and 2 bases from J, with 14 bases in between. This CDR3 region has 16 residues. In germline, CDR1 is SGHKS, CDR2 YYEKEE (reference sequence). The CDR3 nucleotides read TGTGCCAGCAGCTCCCACAGGAGCCTTAACACCGGGGAGCTGTTTTTT. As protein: CASSSHRSLNTGELFF.

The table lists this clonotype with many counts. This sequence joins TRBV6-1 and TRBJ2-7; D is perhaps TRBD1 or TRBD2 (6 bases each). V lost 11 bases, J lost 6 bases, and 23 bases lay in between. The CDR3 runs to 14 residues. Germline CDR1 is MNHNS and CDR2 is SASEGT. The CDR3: CAGGGKTGGLEQYF. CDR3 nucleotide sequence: TGTGCCGGAGGGGGGAAGACTGGGGGACTCGAGCAGTACTTC.